A single T cell receptor beta chain is shown here with its context. The antigen remains unidentified. These data originate in a study of PD-1 blockade in classical Hodgkin lymphoma. The study, taken as a whole, reports: Lower baseline TCR diversity was reported for newly diagnosed patients than for healthy donors. CD4+ TCR diversity climbed significantly by C4D1, unlike CD8+ TCR diversity. Patients starting nivolumab less than 1 year after ASCT had lower diversity and were excluded from later analyses.

Sample time point: cycle 4 day 1 (C4D1), after 5 to 7 weeks of nivolumab. Patients all relapsed after autologous stem cell transplantation, and there was variation in brentuximab vedotin exposure. Best responses were complete response, partial response or progressive disease. Germline V lookup: CDR1 SGDLS, CDR2 YYNGEE. Trimming removed 4 bases from V and 2 bases from J, with 13 bases in between. CDR3 size: 14 residues. Assay used: immunoSEQ multiplex PCR; TCRdb lists only in-frame clones, some missing. The sample holds more than 75,000 clones, under 95% seen once. The chain carries TRBV9 and TRBJ2-7; the D gene is possibly TRBD2 (6 bases). The sequence derives from a human donor with classical Hodgkin lymphoma. Specimen: peripheral blood mononuclear cells (PBMCs), collected before the fourth cycle of nivolumab. The CDR3, as DNA: TGTGCCAGCAGCCCCTCGGGACTCGCCTACGAGCAGTACTTC. Amino acids: CASSPSGLAYEQYF.